The 21 T cell receptor beta chains given below trace back to one sample, sequenced in a study of T cell responses to AZD1222 COVID-19 vaccine. Clones were sequenced by immunoSEQ multiplex PCR, and TCRdb holds only the in-frame ones, with some missing. The sample carries 150,000 to 200,000 clones, 94% recorded once. The sequences come from peripheral blood, collected 28 days after the second AZD1222 dose. The receptor set was obtained from an adult who received the AZD1222 COVID-19 vaccine.

The CDR3 DNA reads as TGTGCCACCAGCAGAGATGAGGAGACCCAGTACTTC. Its protein is CATSRDEETQYF. The chain combines TRBV15 with TRBJ2-5; D ambiguous. The CDR3 spans 12 residues. Per the germline V gene, CDR1 is LNHNV and CDR2 is YYDKDF (reference sequence). Trimming stripped 0 bases from V and 5 bases from J, with 4 bases between. Variable domain in full (rest from reference TRBV15 and TRBJ2-5): DAMVIQNPRYQVTQFGKPVTLSCSQTLNHNVMYWYQQKSSQAPKLLFHYYDKDFNNEADTPDNFQSRRPNTSFCFLDIRSPGLGDTAMYLCATSRDEETQYFGPGTRLLVL.

The chain combines TRBV18 with TRBJ2-5; D might be TRBD1 or TRBD2, each matching 6 bases. In germline, CDR1 is KGHSH, CDR2 LQKENI. The V end lost 7 bases, the J end lost 2 bases, and 8 bases lay between the germline ends. The length of the CDR3 is 12 residues. In DNA, the CDR3 is TGTGCCAGCTGGGGGGCACAAGAGACCCAGTACTTC. It yields the protein CASWGAQETQYF.

The chain uses TRBV13 and TRBJ2-1; D is undetermined. The germline V and J ends were trimmed by 4 bases and 5 bases, with 12 bases remaining between them. Per the germline V gene, CDR1 is PRHDT and CDR2 is FYEKMQ (reference sequence). This CDR3 is 14 amino acids long. DNA for the CDR3: TGTGCCAGCAGCTCCACCTCCACCCACAATGAGCAGTTCTTC. This sequence encodes CASSSTSTHNEQFF.

V gene TRBV10-3 combines with J gene TRBJ2-3; the D call may be TRBD1 or TRBD2 (5 bases each). Trimming stripped 3 bases from V and 0 bases from J, with 7 bases between. Germline CDR1 ENHRY, CDR2 SYGVKD. The CDR3 is 14 residues long. CDR3 coding DNA: TGTGCCATCAGTGACAGGGAGAGCACAGATACGCAGTATTTT. Translated, it gives CAISDRESTDTQYF.

The V gene is TRBV5-1, the J gene TRBJ2-1; TRBD1 might be the D (5 bases). V gave up 2 bases and J gave up 7 bases, with 10 bases separating them. Germline V gene data show CDR1 as SGHRS and CDR2 as YFSETQ. The CDR3 totals 13 residues. CDR3 sequence reads: CASSFSGNNEQFF. CDR3 in DNA: TGCGCCAGCAGCTTTTCAGGGAATAATGAGCAGTTCTTC.

The chain links TRBV10-3 to TRBJ2-1; TRBD1 might be the D (5 bases). Germline values: CDR1 ENHRY, CDR2 SYGVKD. V lost 0 bases and J lost 8, with 17 bases in between. The CDR3 runs 16 residues. CDR3 loop: CAISESIPQGHYEQFF. Written as DNA, the CDR3 is TGTGCCATCAGTGAGTCGATTCCCCAGGGCCACTATGAGCAGTTCTTC.

The chain employs TRBV7-8 and TRBJ2-7, with 9 bases matching TRBD2. The germline CDR1 and CDR2 sequences are SGHVS and FQNEAQ. This CDR3 has 15 residues. V lost 4 bases and J lost 4; bases outside the gene matches: 8. The CDR3 reads CASSWGDSGRYEQYF. CDR3 bases: TGTGCCAGCAGCTGGGGGGATAGCGGGAGATACGAGCAGTACTTC.

The chain joins TRBV12-3 or TRBV12-4 to TRBJ2-7; D is perhaps TRBD1 or TRBD2 (6 bases each). Trimming stripped 5 bases from V and 7 bases from J, with 15 bases between. CDR3 length: 13 residues. The CDR3 bases are TGTGCCAGCAGTGGACGCGAAGGGGGGGAGCAGTACTTC. As protein: CASSGREGGEQYF.

The CDR3 here is CASSLSGPYPYEQYF. The CDR3 region has the DNA TGTGCCAGCAGCTTGTCTGGCCCCTACCCCTACGAGCAGTACTTC. This chain connects TRBV7-9 to TRBJ2-7; D uncertain. Germline V lookup: CDR1 SEHNR, CDR2 FQNEAQ (reference sequence). V lost 3 bases, J lost 2 bases, and 14 bases lay in between. The CDR3 totals 15 residues. Full variable domain (missing parts from reference TRBV7-9 and TRBJ2-7): DTGVSQNPRHKITKRGQNVTFRCDPISEHNRLYWYRQTLGQGPEFLTYFQNEAQLEKSRLLSDRFSAERPKGSFSTLEIQRTEQGDSAMYLCASSLSGPYPYEQYFGPGTRLTVT.

The V and J genes are TRBV5-1 and TRBJ2-7; D may be TRBD2 (5 bases). The germline CDR1 and CDR2 sequences are SGHRS and YFSETQ. The CDR3 extends over 15 amino acids. The V and J ends lost 4 bases and 2 bases respectively, with 16 bases between them. In nucleotides, the CDR3 is TGCGCCAGCAGCCTCGACGGGATGGAACCCTACGAGCAGTACTTC. Protein sequence: CASSLDGMEPYEQYF.

This chain links TRBV19 with TRBJ1-6; D unclear. Germline V gives CDR1 LNHDA, CDR2 SQIVND (reference sequence). This CDR3 region has 16 residues. Trimming took off 5 bases at V and 9 bases at J, with 20 bases between the two ends. CDR3 sequence reads: CASSLTPFARGSPLHF. In nucleotides, the CDR3 is TGTGCCAGTAGTCTAACCCCCTTTGCTCGTGGTTCACCCCTCCACTTT.

The genes are TRBV7-2 and TRBJ2-5; 9 positions match TRBD2. Trimming cost V 8 bases and J 1 base; bases outside gene matches: 5. Germline V gene data show CDR1 as SGHTA and CDR2 as FQGNSA. The CDR3 runs 14 residues. CDR3 nucleotide sequence: TGTGCCAGCCAAGCAGCGGGGGGCCAAGAGACCCAGTACTTC. Its protein product is CASQAAGGQETQYF.

V usage is TRBV18 and J usage is TRBJ2-7, with 9 bases lining up with TRBD2. This CDR3 spans 16 amino acids. Germline assignment: CDR1 KGHSH and CDR2 LQKENI. The ends lost 4 bases at V and 3 bases at J; junction bases unmatched: 10. The CDR3 DNA follows: TGTGCCAGCTCACTCCGCGGGGGGGACACCGGCTACGAGCAGTACTTC. Protein product: CASSLRGGDTGYEQYF.

V is TRBV19 and J is TRBJ1-5; 8 nucleotides agree with TRBD1. With V trimmed by 9 bases and J by 6 bases, 7 bases remained unmatched. This CDR3 is built from 13 residues. Germline CDR1 and CDR2: LNHDA and SQIVND (reference sequence). The CDR3 loop reads CASDRGWGQPQHF. CDR3 coding DNA: TGTGCCAGCGACAGGGGATGGGGTCAGCCCCAGCATTTT. Variable domain in full (rest from reference TRBV19 and TRBJ1-5): DGGITQSPKYLFRKEGQNVTLSCEQNLNHDAMYWYRQDPGQGLRLIYYSQIVNDFQKGDIAEGYSVSREKKESFPLTVTSAQKNPTAFYLCASDRGWGQPQHFGDGTRLSIL.

This rearrangement joins TRBV19 to TRBJ1-4, with a tentative D call TRBD1 (6 bases). Trimming removed 9 bases from V and 7 bases from J, with 21 bases in between. The germline V gene encodes CDR1 LNHDA and CDR2 SQIVND (reference sequence). The length of the CDR3 is 15 residues. The CDR3 DNA reads TGTGCCAGCGGAGACACAGGGTGGGGAGGTGAAAAACTGTTTTTT. Residues: CASGDTGWGGEKLFF.

The chain has TRBV5-6 and TRBJ2-1; no definite D call. Per the germline V gene, CDR1 is SGHDT and CDR2 is YYEEEE. V lost 0 bases, J lost 6 bases, and 7 bases lay in between. The CDR3 is made up of 13 amino acids. The CDR3 DNA reads as TGTGCCAGCAGCTTGGATGTGGGCAATGAGCAGTTCTTC. This sequence encodes CASSLDVGNEQFF.

The chain combines TRBV10-3 with TRBJ2-1; D gene uncertain. The CDR3 is 12 residues long. The germline V gene encodes CDR1 ENHRY and CDR2 SYGVKD. V lost 5 bases and J 7 bases, leaving 9 bases between the germline ends. Here the CDR3 reads CAISSPGNEQFF. In nucleotides, the CDR3 is TGTGCCATCAGTTCTCCCGGTAATGAGCAGTTCTTC.

The chain is built from TRBV6-5 and TRBJ2-7; 12 nucleotides agree with TRBD1. The trim removed 5 bases at V and 7 bases at J, leaving 9 bases unmatched. Germline-derived CDR1 and CDR2 are MNHEY and SVGAGI. The CDR3 contains 15 residues. CDR3 in DNA: TGTGCCAGCAGTACTTCCGGGACAGGGGGCGAGGAGCAGTACTTC. It codes for CASSTSGTGGEEQYF.

For the CDR3, the DNA is TGCGCCAGCAGTCAATCTCCGGGACAGGGTTTCTATGGCTACACCTTC. Residues: CASSQSPGQGFYGYTF. The chain recombines TRBV23-1 with TRBJ1-2; TRBD1 matches 9 bases. TRBV23-1 is annotated as an ORF whose role is uncertain. The CDR3 consists of 16 residues. The J segment lost 4 bases and the V segment lost 0 bases, leaving 6 bases of the junction unmatched.

This chain uses TRBV7-2 with TRBJ1-2; TRBD1 agrees at 7 bases. The CDR3 is 14 amino acids. V lost 0 bases, J lost 2 bases, and 0 bases stayed unmatched. The V gene's germline CDR1 is SGHTA and CDR2 FQGNSA. The CDR3 nucleotides read TGTGCCAGCAGCTTAGCGACAGGGAACTATGGCTACACCTTC. Its translation is CASSLATGNYGYTF.

Comments on this clone: Distinct nucleotide sequences in the sample also encode this CDR3. This sequence joins TRBV4-1 and TRBJ2-5; D uncertain. V gave up 1 base and J gave up 2 bases, with 5 bases separating them. This CDR3 is 13 amino acids long. CDR1 is MGHRA, CDR2 YSYEKL, per germline. The CDR3 bases are TGCGCCAGCAGCCAAGGCGGACAAGAGACCCAGTACTTC. Translation gives CASSQGGQETQYF.